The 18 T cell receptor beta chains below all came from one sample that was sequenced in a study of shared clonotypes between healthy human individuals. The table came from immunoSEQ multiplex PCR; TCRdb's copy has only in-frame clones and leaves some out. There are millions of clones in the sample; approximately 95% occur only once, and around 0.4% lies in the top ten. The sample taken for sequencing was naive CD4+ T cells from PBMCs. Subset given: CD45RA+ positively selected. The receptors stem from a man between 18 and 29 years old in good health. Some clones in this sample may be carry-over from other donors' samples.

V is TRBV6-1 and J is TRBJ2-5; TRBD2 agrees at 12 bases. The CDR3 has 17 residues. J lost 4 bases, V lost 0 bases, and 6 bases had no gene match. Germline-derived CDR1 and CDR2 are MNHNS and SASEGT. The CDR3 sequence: CASSEARLAGERETQYF. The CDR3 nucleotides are TGTGCCAGCAGTGAAGCGAGACTAGCGGGAGAACGAGAGACCCAGTACTTC.

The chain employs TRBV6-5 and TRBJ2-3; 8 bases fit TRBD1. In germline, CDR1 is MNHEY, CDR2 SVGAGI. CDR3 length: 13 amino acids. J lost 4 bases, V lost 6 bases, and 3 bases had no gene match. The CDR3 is CASRQQGADTQYF. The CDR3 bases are TGTGCCAGCAGGCAACAGGGGGCAGATACGCAGTATTTT.

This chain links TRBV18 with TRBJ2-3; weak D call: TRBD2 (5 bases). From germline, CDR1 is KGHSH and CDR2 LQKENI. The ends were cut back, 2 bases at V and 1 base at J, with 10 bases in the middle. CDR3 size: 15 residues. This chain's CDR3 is CASSPISGRTDTQYF. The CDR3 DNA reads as TGTGCCAGCTCACCAATCAGCGGACGCACAGATACGCAGTATTTT.

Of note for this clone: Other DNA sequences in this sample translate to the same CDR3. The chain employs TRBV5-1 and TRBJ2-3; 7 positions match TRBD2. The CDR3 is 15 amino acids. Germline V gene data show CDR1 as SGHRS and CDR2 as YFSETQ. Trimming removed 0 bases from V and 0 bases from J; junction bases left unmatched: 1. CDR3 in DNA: TGCGCCAGCAGCTTGGACGGGGGGAGCACAGATACGCAGTATTTT. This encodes CASSLDGGSTDTQYF.

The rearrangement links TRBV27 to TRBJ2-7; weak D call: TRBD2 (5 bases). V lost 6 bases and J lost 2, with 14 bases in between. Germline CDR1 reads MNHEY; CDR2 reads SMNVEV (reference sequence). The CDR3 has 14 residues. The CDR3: CASSPRTLAYEQYF. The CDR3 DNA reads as TGTGCCAGCAGCCCTAGGACTCTAGCCTACGAGCAGTACTTC.

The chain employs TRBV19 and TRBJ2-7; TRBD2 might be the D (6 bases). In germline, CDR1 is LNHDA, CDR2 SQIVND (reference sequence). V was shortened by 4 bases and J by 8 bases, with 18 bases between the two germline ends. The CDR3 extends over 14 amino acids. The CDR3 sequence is CASSTAGLVPQQYF. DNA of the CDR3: TGTGCCAGTAGTACAGCGGGCCTTGTCCCCCAGCAGTACTTC.

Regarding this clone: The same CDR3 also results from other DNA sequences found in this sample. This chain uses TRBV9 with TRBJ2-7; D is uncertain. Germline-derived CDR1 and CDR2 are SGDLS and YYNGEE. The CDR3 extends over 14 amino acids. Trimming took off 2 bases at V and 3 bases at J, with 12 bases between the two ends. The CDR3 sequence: CASSVTPQGYEQYF. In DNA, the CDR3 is TGTGCCAGCAGCGTGACCCCACAAGGCTACGAGCAGTACTTC.

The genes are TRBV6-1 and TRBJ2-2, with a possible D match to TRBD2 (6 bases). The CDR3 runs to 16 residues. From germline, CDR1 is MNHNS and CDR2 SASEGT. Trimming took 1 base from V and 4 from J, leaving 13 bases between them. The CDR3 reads CASSEELVGGTGELFF. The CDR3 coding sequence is TGTGCCAGCAGTGAAGAACTAGTGGGGGGCACCGGGGAGCTGTTTTTT.

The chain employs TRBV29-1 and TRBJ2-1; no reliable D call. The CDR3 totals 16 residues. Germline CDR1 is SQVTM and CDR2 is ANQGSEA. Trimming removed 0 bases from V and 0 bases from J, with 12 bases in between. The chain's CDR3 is CSVEDRVWSSYNEQFF. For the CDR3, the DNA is TGCAGCGTTGAAGATCGGGTATGGAGCTCCTACAATGAGCAGTTCTTC.

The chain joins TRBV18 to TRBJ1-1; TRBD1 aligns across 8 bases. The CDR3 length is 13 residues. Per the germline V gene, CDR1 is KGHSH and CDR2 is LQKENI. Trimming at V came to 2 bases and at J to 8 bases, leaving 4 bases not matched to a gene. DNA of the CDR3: TGTGCCAGCTCACCAGGACAGGGAGAGGAAGCTTTCTTT. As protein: CASSPGQGEEAFF. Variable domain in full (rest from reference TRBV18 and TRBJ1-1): NAGVMQNPRHLVRRRGQEARLRCSPMKGHSHVYWYRQLPEEGLKFMVYLQKENIIDESGMPKERFSAEFPKEGPSILRIQQVVRGDSAAYFCASSPGQGEEAFFGQGTRLTVV.

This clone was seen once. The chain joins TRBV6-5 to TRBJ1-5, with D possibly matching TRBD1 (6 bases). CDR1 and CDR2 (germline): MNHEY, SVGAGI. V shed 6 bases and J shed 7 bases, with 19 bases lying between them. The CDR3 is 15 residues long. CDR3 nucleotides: TGTGCCAGCAGCCCGGGGGGGGCGCATACCCAGCCCCAGCATTTT. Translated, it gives CASSPGGAHTQPQHF.

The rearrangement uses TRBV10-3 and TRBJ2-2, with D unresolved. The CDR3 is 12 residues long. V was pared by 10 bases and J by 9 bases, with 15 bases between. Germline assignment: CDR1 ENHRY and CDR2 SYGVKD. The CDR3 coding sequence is TGTGCCACCCGAGGCTCAGGCTGGGAGCTGTTTTTT. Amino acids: CATRGSGWELFF.

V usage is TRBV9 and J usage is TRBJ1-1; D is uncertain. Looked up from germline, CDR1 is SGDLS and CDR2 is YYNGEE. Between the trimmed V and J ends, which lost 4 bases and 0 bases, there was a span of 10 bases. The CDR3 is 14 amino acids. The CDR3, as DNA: TGTGCCAGCAGCCCTAGGCAGCTGAACACTGAAGCTTTCTTT. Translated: CASSPRQLNTEAFF. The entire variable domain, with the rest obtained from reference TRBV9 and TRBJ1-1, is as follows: DSGVTQTPKHLITATGQRVTLRCSPRSGDLSVYWYQQSLDQGLQFLIQYYNGEERAKGNILERFSAQQFPDLHSELNLSSLELGDSALYFCASSPRQLNTEAFFGQGTRLTVV.

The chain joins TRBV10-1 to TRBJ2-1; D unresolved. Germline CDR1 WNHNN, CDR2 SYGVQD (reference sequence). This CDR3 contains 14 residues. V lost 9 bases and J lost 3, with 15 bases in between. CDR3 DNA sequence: TGCGCCAGTGCCCCCGCCGCGCGCTACAATGAGCAGTTCTTC. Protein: CASAPAARYNEQFF.

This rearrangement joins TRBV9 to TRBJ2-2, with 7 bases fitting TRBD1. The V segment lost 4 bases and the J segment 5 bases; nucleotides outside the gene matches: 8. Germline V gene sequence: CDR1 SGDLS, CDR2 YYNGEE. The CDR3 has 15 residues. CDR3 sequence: CASSYGQAGTGELFF. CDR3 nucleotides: TGTGCCAGCAGCTACGGACAGGCAGGAACCGGGGAGCTGTTTTTT. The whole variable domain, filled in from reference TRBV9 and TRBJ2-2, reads DSGVTQTPKHLITATGQRVTLRCSPRSGDLSVYWYQQSLDQGLQFLIQYYNGEERAKGNILERFSAQQFPDLHSELNLSSLELGDSALYFCASSYGQAGTGELFFGEGSRLTVL.

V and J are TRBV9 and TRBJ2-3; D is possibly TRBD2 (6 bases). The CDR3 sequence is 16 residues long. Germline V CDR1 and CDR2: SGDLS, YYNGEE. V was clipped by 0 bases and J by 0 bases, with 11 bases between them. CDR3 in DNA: TGTGCCAGCAGCGTAGGGGCTAGCGCTAGCACAGATACGCAGTATTTT. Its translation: CASSVGASASTDTQYF.

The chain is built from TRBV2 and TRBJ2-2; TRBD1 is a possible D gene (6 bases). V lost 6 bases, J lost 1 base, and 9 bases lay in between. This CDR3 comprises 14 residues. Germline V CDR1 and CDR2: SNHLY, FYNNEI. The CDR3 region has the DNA TGTGCCAGCAGAATGGACAGGAACACCGGGGAGCTGTTTTTT. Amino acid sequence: CASRMDRNTGELFF.

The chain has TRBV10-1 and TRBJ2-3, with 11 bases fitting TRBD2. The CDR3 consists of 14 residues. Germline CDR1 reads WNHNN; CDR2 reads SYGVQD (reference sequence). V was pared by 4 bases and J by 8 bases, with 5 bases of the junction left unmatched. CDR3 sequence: CASSAGTSGATQYF. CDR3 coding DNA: TGCGCCAGCAGTGCGGGGACTAGCGGTGCTACGCAGTATTTT.